Presented here are 29 T cell receptor beta chains from one specimen sequenced in a study of blood T cells in healthy people across ages. Alongside a J-beta primer mix, a sample-barcoded 5' primer served in a second PCR lasting about 6 to 11 cycles. TCRdb reanalysed the 5' RACE reads using MiXCR and keeps one entry per CDR3 protein. The sample lists hundreds of thousands of distinct CDR3 sequences; roughly 20% were seen once. The specimen sequenced was blood. Receptors originate from a man aged 65 to 85 in good health.

This clonotype was recorded at least ten times. The chain has TRBV5-1 and TRBJ2-1, with D hard to call. V lost 4 bases, J lost 9 bases, and 8 bases lay in between. The CDR3 totals 11 residues. The germline CDR1 and CDR2 sequences are SGHRS and YFSETQ. The CDR3 bases are TGCGCCAGCAGCCTCCTTTCTGAGCAGTTCTTC. Amino acid sequence: CASSLLSEQFF.

The J gene is TRBJ1-4, the V gene TRBV11-2; the D is unclear. Germline V gives CDR1 SGHAT, CDR2 FQNNGV. The germline V and J ends were trimmed by 2 bases and 8 bases, with 12 bases remaining between them. The CDR3 spans 14 residues. The CDR3, as DNA: TGTGCCAGCAGCTTACGTAGTAAGGGCGAAAAACTGTTTTTT. As protein: CASSLRSKGEKLFF.

This clonotype came up a few times. The J gene is TRBJ1-1, the V gene TRBV7-2, with D uncertain. The length of the CDR3 is 14 residues. Germline V lookup: CDR1 SGHTA, CDR2 FQGNSA. V was cut by 3 bases and J by 8 bases, with 16 bases left in between. The chain's CDR3 is CASSFWAAVVEAFF. The DNA of the CDR3 is TGTGCCAGCAGCTTCTGGGCCGCGGTAGTAGAAGCTTTCTTT.

V usage is TRBV30 and J usage is TRBJ2-1, with 10 bases identical to TRBD1. After removal of 7 bases from V and 6 bases from J, the junction contained 12 bases not matched to a gene. Germline lookup yields CDR1 GTSNPN and CDR2 SVGIG (reference sequence). This CDR3 spans 15 amino acids. The CDR3 loop reads CALVPGQGTFNEQFF. DNA for the CDR3: TGTGCCTTAGTACCGGGACAGGGGACTTTCAATGAGCAGTTCTTC.

This clonotype was seen a few times. V and J are TRBV10-3 and TRBJ2-7, with 10 bases lining up with TRBD1. V was pared by 9 bases and J by 0 bases, with 2 bases of the junction left unmatched. Looked up from germline, CDR1 is ENHRY and CDR2 is SYGVKD. CDR3 length: 13 amino acids. CDR3 DNA: TGTGCCATGGGACAGGGGATCTCCTACGAGCAGTACTTC. Protein sequence: CAMGQGISYEQYF.

This clonotype was counted only a few times. The chain employs TRBV4-1 and TRBJ2-2; no firm D call. This CDR3 comprises 14 residues. V was cut by 0 bases and J by 6 bases, with 8 bases left in between. Germline lookup yields CDR1 MGHRA and CDR2 YSYEKL. CDR3 residues: CASSQEATAGELFF. CDR3 sequence (DNA): TGCGCCAGCAGCCAAGAAGCAACCGCCGGGGAGCTGTTTTTT.

V is TRBV3-1 and J is TRBJ2-7, with TRBD1 matching 8 bases. With V trimmed by 4 bases and J by 4 bases, 15 bases remained unmatched. In germline, CDR1 is LGHDT, CDR2 YNNKEL (reference sequence). This CDR3 has 17 residues. Here the CDR3 DNA reads TGTGCCAGCAGCCTATACGGACAGGGACGGGTTGGATACGAGCAGTACTTC. It yields the protein CASSLYGQGRVGYEQYF.

The sample holds many counts of this clonotype. V gene TRBV30 combines with J gene TRBJ1-4; no firm D call. The germline CDR1 and CDR2 sequences are GTSNPN and SVGIG (reference sequence). Between the trimmed V and J ends, which lost 7 bases and 4 bases, there was a span of 13 bases. The CDR3 totals 13 residues. This chain's CDR3 is CAYGGGYNEKLFF. For the CDR3, the DNA is TGTGCCTATGGAGGCGGGTATAATGAAAAACTGTTTTTT.

This clonotype appeared a few times. The CDR3, as DNA: TGTGCCAGCAGTTTATCGTCAGGGGGTCTCTACAATGAGCAGTTCTTC. Encoded protein: CASSLSSGGLYNEQFF. This sequence joins TRBV28 and TRBJ2-1, with TRBD1 identical over 7 bases. CDR3 length: 16 residues. J lost 3 bases, V lost 1 base, and 6 bases had no gene match. Germline lookup yields CDR1 MDHEN and CDR2 SYDVKM.

The V gene is TRBV7-9, the J gene TRBJ2-1; D is undetermined. Germline CDR1 reads SEHNR; CDR2 reads FQNEAQ (reference sequence). V gave up 3 bases and J gave up 0 bases, with 6 bases separating them. The length of the CDR3 is 14 residues. CDR3 protein: CASSFTSSYNEQFF. CDR3 sequence (DNA): TGTGCCAGCAGCTTTACCAGCTCCTACAATGAGCAGTTCTTC.

J is TRBJ2-1 and V is TRBV12-3 or TRBV12-4, with 10 bases lining up with TRBD2. CDR3 length: 15 amino acids. V gave up 7 bases and J gave up 6 bases; unmatched junction bases: 9. As DNA, the CDR3 is TGTGCCAGCACTTTCCCGGGACTAGCGACCAATGAGCAGTTCTTC. Its translation: CASTFPGLATNEQFF.

Only a few counts were recorded for this clonotype. The chain recombines TRBV25-1 with TRBJ2-5; a weak D match, TRBD1 (6 bases). V shed 1 base and J shed 4 bases, with 13 bases lying between them. CDR3 length equals 15 residues. Germline V gene sequence: CDR1 MGHDK, CDR2 SYGVNS. CDR3 loop: CASSEFQGRGETQYF. The CDR3 DNA is TGTGCCAGCAGTGAATTTCAGGGGCGCGGAGAGACCCAGTACTTC.

This clonotype was picked up a small number of times. The rearrangement uses TRBV5-5 and TRBJ2-5, with a possible D match to TRBD2 (6 bases). The germline V and J ends were trimmed by 4 bases and 2 bases, with 15 bases remaining between them. Germline V gene data show CDR1 as SGHKS and CDR2 as YYEKEE (reference sequence). This CDR3 is built from 15 residues. CDR3 DNA sequence: TGTGCCAGCAGCCCGGTCCCTAGCGAACAAGAGACCCAGTACTTC. It yields the protein CASSPVPSEQETQYF. Full variable domain (remainder filled in from reference TRBV5-5 and TRBJ2-5): DAGVTQSPTHLIKTRGQQVTLRCSPISGHKSVSWYQQVLGQGPQFIFQYYEKEERGRGNFPDRFSARQFPNYSSELNVNALLLGDSALYLCASSPVPSEQETQYFGPGTRLLVL.

Only a few counts were recorded for this clonotype. The rearrangement links TRBV5-1 to TRBJ2-3; TRBD2 matches 7 bases. CDR3 size: 16 residues. The germline CDR1 and CDR2 sequences are SGHRS and YFSETQ. Trimming at V came to 6 bases and at J to 4 bases, leaving 14 bases not matched to a gene. CDR3 DNA sequence: TGCGCCAGCACCCCGGACGGGACTATGTCTTCAGATACGCAGTATTTT. Its protein is CASTPDGTMSSDTQYF.

In this sample, this clonotype turned up a few times. The CDR3 region is CASSLRAGDRPYEQYF. The CDR3 nucleotides read TGTGCCAGCAGCCTTAGGGCCGGGGACAGGCCCTACGAGCAGTACTTC. The rearrangement joins TRBV7-6 to TRBJ2-7; 8 nucleotides align to TRBD1. CDR1 is SGHVS, CDR2 FNYEAQ, per germline. This CDR3 contains 16 residues. V lost 5 bases and J lost 2; bases outside the gene matches: 11.

The rearrangement uses TRBV5-1 and TRBJ2-5; 7 nucleotides match TRBD2. Looked up from germline, CDR1 is SGHRS and CDR2 is YFSETQ. The J segment lost 1 base and the V segment lost 3 bases, leaving 3 bases of the junction unmatched. The CDR3 has 14 residues. The CDR3 spells CASSSLAGQETQYF. CDR3 DNA sequence: TGCGCCAGCAGCTCCTTAGCGGGCCAAGAGACCCAGTACTTC.

This chain connects TRBV7-2 to TRBJ1-3; D uncertain. Trimming took off 1 base at V and 5 bases at J, with 9 bases between the two ends. From germline, CDR1 is SGHTA and CDR2 FQGNSA. CDR3 size: 14 residues. The CDR3 region is CASSLDLNRNTIYF. CDR3 DNA sequence: TGTGCCAGCAGCTTAGATCTGAACCGAAACACCATATATTTT.

This clonotype turned up a few times. The chain carries TRBV28 and TRBJ1-5, with D possibly matching TRBD1 (5 bases). V lost 8 bases and J lost 3, with 14 bases in between. CDR3 length equals 14 residues. Germline values: CDR1 MDHEN, CDR2 SYDVKM. CDR3 region: CASPLGGNNQPQHF. CDR3 coding DNA: TGTGCCAGCCCCCTGGGGGGAAACAATCAGCCCCAGCATTTT.

This clonotype was observed a few times. This CDR3 is CASSLYGTGGPGGYTF. The CDR3 bases are TGTGCCAGCAGCTTGTACGGGACAGGGGGTCCGGGTGGCTACACCTTC. The chain recombines TRBV5-5 with TRBJ1-2, with 11 bases matching TRBD1. The length of the CDR3 is 16 residues. Germline lookup yields CDR1 SGHKS and CDR2 YYEKEE (reference sequence). Trimming at V came to 1 base and at J to 7 bases, leaving 9 bases not matched to a gene.

The CDR3 DNA is TGTGCCAGCGAAAGGGACAGATCCCTTGCAGATACGCAGTATTTT. Amino acids: CASERDRSLADTQYF. The chain employs TRBV6-2 or TRBV6-3 and TRBJ2-3; 7 positions match TRBD1. The germline V gene has CDR1 MNHEY and CDR2 SVGEGT. The CDR3 runs 15 residues. V shed 8 bases, J shed 4 bases, and the junction held 12 bases outside the gene matches.

This clonotype was observed a handful of times. The rearrangement joins TRBV12-3 or TRBV12-4 to TRBJ2-2, with a possible D match to TRBD1 (5 bases). The CDR3 has 14 residues. V was cut by 3 bases and J by 5 bases, with 10 bases left in between. The CDR3 region has the DNA TGTGCCAGCAGTTTCGGCAGACAGACCGGGGAGCTGTTTTTT. Translation gives CASSFGRQTGELFF.

This clonotype was detected a few times. The chain links TRBV7-8 to TRBJ2-1; D is unresolved. The CDR3 covers 16 residues. Germline CDR1 SGHVS, CDR2 FQNEAQ. Between the trimmed V and J ends, which lost 4 bases and 1 base, there was a span of 14 bases. CDR3 protein: CASSSTGTPSYNEQFF. The CDR3 bases are TGTGCCAGCAGCTCCACGGGCACTCCATCCTACAATGAGCAGTTCTTC. The entire variable domain, with the rest obtained from reference TRBV7-8 and TRBJ2-1, is as follows: GAGVSQSPRYKVAKRGQDVALRCDPISGHVSLFWYQQALGQGPEFLTYFQNEAQLDKSGLPSDRFFAERPEGSVSTLKIQRTQQEDSAVYLCASSSTGTPSYNEQFFGPGTRLTVL.

This clonotype was found a few times. The V call is TRBV7-2, the J call TRBJ2-5, with a weak D call TRBD2 (5 bases). Germline lookup yields CDR1 SGHTA and CDR2 FQGNSA. This CDR3 is built from 13 residues. V shed 1 base and J shed 6 bases, with 9 bases lying between them. For the CDR3, the DNA is TGTGCCAGCAGCTTAGTCCTAGCACAGACCCAGTACTTC. The encoded protein is CASSLVLAQTQYF.

The V gene is TRBV7-2, the J gene TRBJ2-1, with 9 positions matching TRBD2. The V segment lost 3 bases and the J segment 6 bases; nucleotides outside the gene matches: 6. This CDR3 has 15 amino acids. Germline values: CDR1 SGHTA, CDR2 FQGNSA. The DNA for the CDR3 is TGTGCCAGCAGCTTCGTTCTAGCGGGGTGCAATGAGCAGTTCTTC. Its protein is CASSFVLAGCNEQFF.

This clonotype was detected only a few times. The genes are TRBV12-3 or TRBV12-4 and TRBJ1-1; TRBD1 matches 12 bases. The CDR3 runs 13 residues. With 6 bases clipped from V and 11 bases from J, the junction kept 7 bases outside the gene matches. CDR3 sequence reads: CASSPGQGARAFF. CDR3 coding DNA: TGTGCCAGCAGCCCGGGACAGGGGGCGCGCGCTTTCTTT.

J is TRBJ1-2 and V is TRBV27, with D unresolved. Germline assignment: CDR1 MNHEY and CDR2 SMNVEV (reference sequence). The length of the CDR3 is 14 residues. V gave up 5 bases and J gave up 4 bases, with 14 bases separating them. CDR3 DNA: TGTGCCAGCAGTCCCGGGAGGGTTGGCTATGGCTACACCTTC. The encoded protein is CASSPGRVGYGYTF.

In this sample, this clonotype turned up a few times. The rearrangement uses TRBV7-2 and TRBJ2-3, with 14 positions matching TRBD2. CDR1 is SGHTA and CDR2 is FQGNSA in the germline V gene. J gave up 3 bases and V 2 bases, and 7 bases lay outside the gene matches. There are 18 residues in the CDR3. The CDR3 nucleotides are TGTGCCAGCAGCTTACTGGGACTAGCGGGAGCGGGGACAGATACGCAGTATTTT. This sequence encodes CASSLLGLAGAGTDTQYF.

In its sample, this clonotype was seen a few times. CDR3 amino acids: CASSLSGVSIDEQFF. CDR3 bases: TGTGCCAGCAGCTTATCAGGGGTATCAATCGATGAGCAGTTCTTC. V is TRBV7-9 and J is TRBJ2-1; the D gene is possibly TRBD1 (6 bases). The CDR3 is made up of 15 amino acids. Deletions cut 2 bases from V and 8 bases from J, with 16 bases between. Germline V gives CDR1 SEHNR, CDR2 FQNEAQ (reference sequence).

This clonotype has only a few counts. CDR3 DNA sequence: TGTGCCAGCAGTGAAATTCTAGCTAGCTCCTACGAGCAGTACTTC. Translating gives CASSEILASSYEQYF. J is TRBJ2-7 and V is TRBV2; D perhaps matches TRBD2 (5 bases). The length of the CDR3 is 15 residues. Germline loops: CDR1 SNHLY, CDR2 FYNNEI. Trimming cost V 2 bases and J 0 bases, with 11 bases left between them.